Following are 19 T cell receptor beta chains from one sample sequenced in a study of T cells after yellow fever vaccination. TCRdb re-analysed the 5' RACE reads in MiXCR, keeping a single row per CDR3 protein. The table includes about 630,000 distinct CDR3 sequences, approximately 13% detected once. This specimen was PBMCs, taken on the day of the yellow fever booster vaccination. These receptors were collected from a man aged 30 to 45 who received the YFV17D yellow fever vaccine.

Ten or more counts support this clonotype. The chain joins TRBV28 to TRBJ1-1, with D maybe TRBD1 (5 bases). The germline V gene encodes CDR1 MDHEN and CDR2 SYDVKM. V lost 4 bases and J 3 bases, leaving 15 bases between the germline ends. The CDR3 length is 15 residues. The chain's CDR3 is CASSSPTAGYTEAFF. For the CDR3, the DNA is TGTGCCAGCAGTTCACCGACAGCGGGGTACACTGAAGCTTTCTTT. Complete variable domain (other parts from reference TRBV28 and TRBJ1-1): DVKVTQSSRYLVKRTGEKVFLECVQDMDHENMFWYRQDPGLGLRLIYFSYDVKMKEKGDIPEGYSVSREKKERFSLILESASTNQTSMYLCASSSPTAGYTEAFFGQGTRLTVV.

This clonotype was seen a handful of times. The CDR3 DNA sequence: TGTGCCAGCAGCTTAAATGCGAATACGCAGTATTTT. This sequence encodes CASSLNANTQYF. The chain has TRBV7-2 and TRBJ2-3; D is unresolved. The CDR3 contains 12 residues. Germline CDR1 SGHTA, CDR2 FQGNSA. V lost 2 bases to trimming and J lost 7 bases, with 7 bases between them.

This clonotype was seen a few times. The chain carries TRBV7-3 and TRBJ1-1; possibly TRBD1 for D (5 bases). With 5 bases removed from V and 7 bases from J, the gap between germline ends came to 14 bases. The CDR3 spans 13 residues. The germline gives CDR1 SGHTA, CDR2 FQGTGA. This chain's CDR3 is CASSPLGGGEAFF. In nucleotides, the CDR3 is TGTGCCAGCAGCCCACTAGGCGGGGGTGAAGCTTTCTTT.

This clonotype appeared once. The rearrangement joins TRBV20-1 to TRBJ2-7; 11 nucleotides match TRBD2. This CDR3 contains 19 residues. V dropped 0 bases and J dropped 1; count of bases not matched to a gene: 14. Germline assignment: CDR1 DFQATT and CDR2 SNEGSKA (reference sequence). In DNA form, the CDR3 reads TGCAGTGCTAGAGATCCCTGGACGCTGACTAGCGGGAAGTCCTACGAGCAGTACTTC. Residues: CSARDPWTLTSGKSYEQYF.

The chain joins TRBV7-2 to TRBJ2-2, with a weak D call TRBD2 (7 bases). CDR1 and CDR2 (germline): SGHTA, FQGNSA. CDR3 length: 15 residues. V lost 5 bases to trimming and J lost 5 bases, with 15 bases between them. CDR3 DNA: TGTGCCAGCAGCCCGTGGGGGGGGCTTACCGGGGAGCTGTTTTTT. This gives the protein CASSPWGGLTGELFF.

This clonotype appeared a few times. V and J are TRBV4-2 and TRBJ2-2, with D unresolved. Per germline, CDR1 LGHNA and CDR2 YNFKEQ. V shed 1 base and J shed 4 bases, with 7 bases lying between them. The CDR3 contains 14 residues. The CDR3 sequence is CASSQGSITGELFF. For the CDR3, the DNA is TGTGCCAGCAGCCAAGGGAGTATCACCGGGGAGCTGTTTTTT.

On this clonotype itself: The junction and the germline gene differ at one end; a read error may be behind it. The chain carries TRBV7-9 and TRBJ2-5; D is uncertain. The CDR3 loop spans 12 amino acids. The germline V gene has CDR1 SEHNR and CDR2 FQNEAQ (reference sequence). The CDR3 nucleotides read TGTGCCAGCAGCTTTAGCCAAGAGACCCGGTACTTC. Translation gives CASSFSQETRYF.

The CDR3 is CASKRRGRDTIYF. Written as DNA, the CDR3 is TGTGCCAGTAAGAGACGGGGAAGGGACACCATATATTTT. The chain links TRBV19 to TRBJ1-3; D remains unclear. The V gene's germline CDR1 is LNHDA and CDR2 SQIVND (reference sequence). There are 13 residues in the CDR3. V was trimmed by 7 bases and J by 8 bases, leaving 15 bases between them.

CDR3 nucleotides: TGCGCCAGCAGCTCGCGGACAGGGGTGGCGTTCTTC. It yields the protein CASSSRTGVAFF. This chain joins TRBV4-3 and TRBJ2-1, with TRBD1 matching over 9 bases. J lost 15 bases, V lost 5 bases, and 8 bases had no gene match. Germline assignment: CDR1 LGHNA and CDR2 YSLEER. This CDR3 comprises 12 residues.

This chain connects TRBV6-4 to TRBJ2-5; 8 positions match TRBD2. V gave up 3 bases and J gave up 5 bases; unmatched junction bases: 8. CDR1 is MRHNA and CDR2 is SNTAGT in the germline V gene. The CDR3 has 15 amino acids. CDR3 DNA sequence: TGTGCCAGCAGTGAGAGTGCGGGAGGTTCGGAGACCCAGTACTTC. It specifies CASSESAGGSETQYF.

This clonotype was recorded many times. This chain links TRBV21-1 with TRBJ2-3; TRBD1, as called in the table, went unchecked against the DNA. TRBV21-1 is deemed a pseudogene. This CDR3 is built from 18 residues. The CDR3 region is CASSKGGFGGIITDTQYF. CDR3 nucleotide sequence: TGTGCCAGCAGCAAAGGCGGGTTCGGGGGAATAATCACAGATACGCAGTATTTT.

This clonotype was counted a few times. The chain employs TRBV12-3 or TRBV12-4 and TRBJ2-7, with 8 bases fitting TRBD2. The CDR3 spans 15 residues. Trimming took 1 base from V and 6 from J; bases not matched to a gene: 8. The CDR3 coding sequence is TGTGCCAGCAGTTTAGGGCTAGCGGGTACCCTCGAGCAGTACTTC. It encodes CASSLGLAGTLEQYF.

There are a few counts of this clonotype. The chain carries TRBV9 and TRBJ2-1; no clear D. Trimming removed 4 bases at V and 7 bases at J, with 12 bases between. This CDR3 is built from 13 residues. CDR1 and CDR2 from the germline V gene are SGDLS and YYNGEE. In DNA, the CDR3 is TGTGCCAGCAGCCCTCCGTTTCAAAATGAGCAGTTCTTC. Translation: CASSPPFQNEQFF.

This clonotype was picked up many times. CDR3 loop: CASSSSQGSGRPQHF. Here the CDR3 DNA reads TGTGCCAGCAGCTCCTCCCAGGGGTCTGGGCGTCCCCAGCATTTT. The genes are TRBV12-3 or TRBV12-4 and TRBJ1-5, with D possibly matching TRBD1 (6 bases). This CDR3 comprises 15 residues. Trimming left V 6 bases short and J 10 bases short, with 22 bases between.

This clonotype was seen ten or more times. J is TRBJ2-7 and V is TRBV12-3 or TRBV12-4; D is unresolved. CDR3 length: 13 amino acids. Between the trimmed V and J ends, which lost 3 bases and 1 base, there was a span of 7 bases. CDR3 bases: TGTGCCAGCAGTTTGAGGCAGTCCTACGAGCAGTACTTC. It codes for CASSLRQSYEQYF.

J is TRBJ1-1 and V is TRBV6-5; tentatively, D is TRBD1 (6 bases). V gave up 4 bases and J gave up 7 bases, with 13 bases separating them. The CDR3 has 13 residues. Germline values: CDR1 MNHEY, CDR2 SVGAGI. The DNA of the CDR3 is TGTGCCAGCAGTTCCAGGGGCGGCCGTGAAGCTTTCTTT. Protein sequence: CASSSRGGREAFF.

The CDR3 reads CASSLGLTSRETQYF. DNA of the CDR3: TGTGCCAGCAGCTTAGGCCTGACTAGCCGTGAGACCCAGTACTTC. The chain recombines TRBV13 with TRBJ2-5, with 7 bases that match TRBD2. The germline CDR1 and CDR2 sequences are PRHDT and FYEKMQ (reference sequence). The CDR3 is 15 amino acids. The J segment lost 5 bases and the V segment lost 0 bases, leaving 6 bases of the junction unmatched.

This clonotype was recorded a few times. The chain has TRBV18 and TRBJ2-7; D might be TRBD1 (5 bases). The CDR3 loop spans 15 amino acids. Germline assignment: CDR1 KGHSH and CDR2 LQKENI. Trimming stripped 6 bases from V and 6 bases from J, with 21 bases between. The CDR3 region is CASSPLGQWETEQYF. CDR3 DNA sequence: TGTGCCAGCTCCCCTTTGGGGCAGTGGGAAACCGAGCAGTACTTC.

The sample holds a few counts of this clonotype. The genes are TRBV20-1 and TRBJ2-6; D is possibly TRBD1 or TRBD2 (5 bases each). This CDR3 has 16 residues. Germline V lookup: CDR1 DFQATT, CDR2 SNEGSKA (reference sequence). Trimming shortened V by 1 base and J by 2 bases, and 12 bases separated the two germline ends. CDR3: CSARGGFQAGANVLTF. The CDR3 bases are TGCAGTGCTAGAGGGGGGTTTCAGGCTGGGGCCAACGTCCTGACTTTC.